This is a list of T cell receptor beta chains from one sample in a study of T-cell reconstitution after alpha-beta-depleted transplantation in children. TCRdb re-called the PCR reads with MiXCR, one entry per CDR3 protein. The sample shows about 210,000 distinct CDR3 sequences, roughly a sixth of them seen only once. Source: PBMCs, mostly from graft donor cells, taken 360 days after TCRalphabeta/CD19-depleted stem cell transplant. The receptor source for this set is a male patient between 2 and 10 years old who had a stem cell transplant for acute lymphoblastic leukemia, so the T cells may come from the graft donor. The CDR3 runs from the conserved cysteine through the conserved F or W. The order of the fields is V gene, clone size, D gene, J gene, CDR3 DNA, CDR3 protein. A D gene is named only where the DNA matches it firmly. Clone size is not always given. Where it is, it says once, few, many or a class for expanded clones.

V: TRBV7-2
size: .
D: TRBD1
J: TRBJ1-2
DNA: TGTGCCAGTCAACCCCAGGGGGCCTATGGCTACACCTTC
CDR3: CASQPQGAYGYTF

V: TRBV5-5
size: .
D: .
J: TRBJ2-5
DNA: TGTGCCAGCAGCTCCCAACCTCCAAAAGAGACCCAGTACTTC
CDR3: CASSSQPPKETQYF

V: TRBV19
size: many
D: TRBD1
J: TRBJ1-2
DNA: TGTGCCAGTAGTATACGACCGGGACAGGGCTATGGCTACACCTTC
CDR3: CASSIRPGQGYGYTF

V: TRBV6-6
size: .
D: .
J: TRBJ1-1
DNA: TGTGCCACCACCTCCATGAACACTGAAGCTTTCTTT
CDR3: CATTSMNTEAFF

V: TRBV5-1
size: .
D: TRBD2
J: TRBJ2-3
DNA: TGCGCCAGCAGCTTCGGGGGAGGACTAGCGGAAACAGATACGCAGTATTTT
CDR3: CASSFGGGLAETDTQYF

V: TRBV11-2
size: .
D: .
J: TRBJ2-2
DNA: TGTGCCAGCAGCCCCAAGTGGGGAGTTGCGAACACCGGGGAGCTGTTTTTT
CDR3: CASSPKWGVANTGELFF

V: TRBV18
size: once
D: .
J: TRBJ2-2
DNA: TGTGCCAGCTCACCAGGCAGTTTTACCACCGGGGAGCTGTTTTTT
CDR3: CASSPGSFTTGELFF

V: TRBV27
size: few
D: .
J: TRBJ2-1
DNA: TGTGCCAGCAGGGTTAGGGGGGGCTCCTACAATGAGCAGTTCTTC
CDR3: CASRVRGGSYNEQFF

V: TRBV7-8
size: .
D: TRBD1
J: TRBJ1-2
DNA: TGTGCCAGCAGCTCCCGGACAGGTTTGGACGTCTATGGCTACACCTTC
CDR3: CASSSRTGLDVYGYTF

V: TRBV7-2
size: .
D: .
J: TRBJ2-3
DNA: TGTGCCAGCAGCTCGTGGGGAGGCACAGATACGCAGTATTTT
CDR3: CASSSWGGTDTQYF

V: TRBV7-9
size: .
D: .
J: TRBJ2-7
DNA: TGTGCCAGCAACCGGGGAAGGGACGAGCAGTACTTC
CDR3: CASNRGRDEQYF

V: TRBV12-3/TRBV12-4
size: many
D: .
J: TRBJ1-5
DNA: TGTGCCAGCGGAGCGGGGTCGGATCAGCCCCAGCATTTT
CDR3: CASGAGSDQPQHF

V: TRBV12-3/TRBV12-4
size: few
D: .
J: TRBJ2-3
DNA: TGTGCCAGCAGTTTTTCTTGGGGTGAGAAGAATACGCAGTATTTT
CDR3: CASSFSWGEKNTQYF

V: TRBV4-2
size: few
D: TRBD2
J: TRBJ2-2
DNA: TGTGCCAGCAGCCAGGAGACTAGCGGGGGGACCGGGGAGCTGTTTTTT
CDR3: CASSQETSGGTGELFF

V: TRBV9
size: few
D: .
J: TRBJ1-5
DNA: TGTGCCAGCAGCGCCGGACTCCCGAATCAGCCCCAGCATTTT
CDR3: CASSAGLPNQPQHF

V: TRBV12-3/TRBV12-4
size: once
D: .
J: TRBJ1-5
DNA: TGTGCCAGCAGTTTTAACAGGGATCAGCCCCAGCATTTT
CDR3: CASSFNRDQPQHF

V: TRBV6-1
size: few
D: .
J: TRBJ1-3
DNA: TGTGCCAGCAGATTTGGGGGGACGTACGGAAACACCATATATTTT
CDR3: CASRFGGTYGNTIYF

V: TRBV25-1
size: few
D: .
J: TRBJ1-1
DNA: TGTGCCAGCAGTGAACGGGAGACGGTTAACACTGAAGCTTTCTTT
CDR3: CASSERETVNTEAFF

V: TRBV4-1
size: .
D: TRBD1
J: TRBJ2-2
DNA: TGCGCCAGCAGCAAGGGACAGACAAACACCGGGGAGCTGTTTTTT
CDR3: CASSKGQTNTGELFF

V: TRBV4-1
size: .
D: .
J: TRBJ2-2
DNA: TGCGCCAGCAGCCGGGAACAGCCCGGGGAGCTGTTTTTT
CDR3: CASSREQPGELFF

V: TRBV6-5
size: .
D: .
J: TRBJ2-7
DNA: TGTGCCAGCAGTTGGGACTCGTCAATAGTCGAGCAGTACTTC
CDR3: CASSWDSSIVEQYF

V: TRBV6-5
size: many
D: .
J: TRBJ1-1
DNA: TGTGCCAGCAGTCAGGGCCGAAACGCTTTCTTT
CDR3: CASSQGRNAFF

V: TRBV5-1
size: few
D: .
J: TRBJ2-7
DNA: TGCGCCAGCAGCTTTACGACAGGGGACTACTACGAGCAGTACTTC
CDR3: CASSFTTGDYYEQYF

V: TRBV5-5
size: many
D: .
J: TRBJ2-7
DNA: TGTGCCAGCAGCTTGTTTTCGGGGGCTTCCTACGAGCAGTACTTC
CDR3: CASSLFSGASYEQYF

V: TRBV7-6
size: .
D: TRBD2
J: TRBJ2-5
DNA: TGTGCCAGCAGTTCAACTAGCGGGGGATGGGCCCAGTACTTC
CDR3: CASSSTSGGWAQYF

V: TRBV7-9
size: few
D: .
J: TRBJ2-2
DNA: TGTGCCAGCAGCCCCCCCGACCGGGGCACCGGGGAGCTGTTTTTT
CDR3: CASSPPDRGTGELFF

V: TRBV5-1
size: few
D: .
J: TRBJ2-7
DNA: TGCGCCAGCAGCTTGGAGACAGGCAGCTCCTACGAGCAGTACTTC
CDR3: CASSLETGSSYEQYF

V: TRBV25-1
size: few
D: .
J: TRBJ2-1
DNA: TGTGCCAGCAGTGCGTGGGTTAACAATGAGCAGTTCTTC
CDR3: CASSAWVNNEQFF

V: TRBV12-3/TRBV12-4
size: .
D: .
J: TRBJ2-3
DNA: TGTGCCAGCTGTTTAGTGCGAGTGTCGGCGGGGGCCAGCACAGATACGCAGTATTTT
CDR3: CASCLVRVSAGASTDTQYF

V: TRBV7-2
size: .
D: TRBD2
J: TRBJ2-1
DNA: TGTGCCAGCAGCCCGTCCCAGCGGGGACACAATGAGCAGTTCTTC
CDR3: CASSPSQRGHNEQFF

V: TRBV7-8
size: few
D: TRBD1
J: TRBJ2-5
DNA: TGTGCCAGCAGCTTAGACAGGGGCAAAGAGACCCAGTACTTC
CDR3: CASSLDRGKETQYF

V: TRBV27
size: few
D: .
J: TRBJ2-7
DNA: TGTGCCAGCGCCGGGCGACCCTACGAGCAGTACTTC
CDR3: CASAGRPYEQYF

V: TRBV25-1
size: .
D: TRBD2
J: TRBJ2-4
DNA: TGTGCCAGCAGTGAACCTAGCGGGGGCAACATTCAGTACTTC
CDR3: CASSEPSGGNIQYF

V: TRBV2
size: .
D: TRBD2
J: TRBJ2-1
DNA: TGTGCCAGCAGTGAACTAGCGGGGGGTTTCTACAATGAGCAGTTCTTC
CDR3: CASSELAGGFYNEQFF

V: TRBV7-2
size: .
D: TRBD1
J: TRBJ1-2
DNA: TGTGCCAGCAGCCCCGCCCTTGACAGGGGAGGGGGCTACACCTTC
CDR3: CASSPALDRGGGYTF

V: TRBV25-1
size: .
D: TRBD1
J: TRBJ1-2
DNA: TGTGCCAGCAGTGAGGGACAGGGGTATGGCTACACCTTC
CDR3: CASSEGQGYGYTF

V: TRBV29-1
size: .
D: TRBD1
J: TRBJ1-5
DNA: TGCAGCGTCGGACAGGGAAGTGATCAGCCCCAGCATTTT
CDR3: CSVGQGSDQPQHF

V: TRBV5-1
size: few
D: TRBD1
J: TRBJ2-3
DNA: TGCGCCAGCAGCTTGGGACAGGGGGCCGTCACAGATACGCAGTATTTT
CDR3: CASSLGQGAVTDTQYF

V: TRBV20-1
size: .
D: .
J: TRBJ2-2
DNA: TGCAGTGCTAGGGACAGCAACACCGGGGAGCTGTTTTTT
CDR3: CSARDSNTGELFF

V: TRBV12-3/TRBV12-4
size: .
D: .
J: TRBJ2-2
DNA: TGTGCCAGCGAGGGAGGCGGGGAGCTGTTTTTT
CDR3: CASEGGGELFF

V: TRBV5-4
size: .
D: .
J: TRBJ1-2
DNA: TGTGCCAGCACCCCTGGGGGGGGGAATAACTATGGCTACACCTTC
CDR3: CASTPGGGNNYGYTF

V: TRBV12-3/TRBV12-4
size: few
D: TRBD2
J: TRBJ2-1
DNA: TGTGCCAGCACCCTTAGATTTAGCGGGGGGGCCTACAATGAGCAGTTCTTC
CDR3: CASTLRFSGGAYNEQFF

V: TRBV24-1
size: few
D: .
J: TRBJ2-3
DNA: TGTGCCACCCGAGGGGCTAGCACAGATACGCAGTATTTT
CDR3: CATRGASTDTQYF

V: TRBV6-1
size: .
D: .
J: TRBJ1-1
DNA: TGTGCCAGCATGGGTAAGACAGGAGTAAAGAACACTGAAGCTTTCTTT
CDR3: CASMGKTGVKNTEAFF

V: TRBV27
size: .
D: TRBD1
J: TRBJ2-1
DNA: TGTGCCAGCTGGGGTGGGACAGGCTCCTACAATGAGCAGTTCTTC
CDR3: CASWGGTGSYNEQFF

V: TRBV13
size: few
D: .
J: TRBJ2-1
DNA: TGTGCCAGCAGCTTAGTCTCCCGACCTCAAGCGGAGCAGTTCTTC
CDR3: CASSLVSRPQAEQFF

V: TRBV28
size: .
D: TRBD1
J: TRBJ1-5
DNA: TGTGCCAGCAGTTTCCCTCCCCAGGGGGCTAACAGCAATCAGCCCCAGCATTTT
CDR3: CASSFPPQGANSNQPQHF

V: TRBV12-3/TRBV12-4
size: few
D: TRBD1
J: TRBJ2-2
DNA: TGTGCCAGCAGTCCGCCGCCGTGGGACAGCACGAACACCGGGGAGCTGTTTTTT
CDR3: CASSPPPWDSTNTGELFF

V: TRBV12-3/TRBV12-4
size: .
D: .
J: TRBJ1-1
DNA: TGTGCCAGCAGTACTTCTGCGCTGGGTGGCACTGAAGCTTTCTTT
CDR3: CASSTSALGGTEAFF

V: TRBV24-1
size: .
D: .
J: TRBJ1-1
DNA: TGTGCCACCAGTGATTTTCAGGGACAAGCTTTCTTT
CDR3: CATSDFQGQAFF

V: TRBV12-3/TRBV12-4
size: .
D: .
J: TRBJ1-5
DNA: TGTGCCAGCAGTTTAGGGGGGGAGAGTTGGACTCAGCCCCAGCATTTT
CDR3: CASSLGGESWTQPQHF

V: TRBV12-3/TRBV12-4
size: few
D: .
J: TRBJ1-2
DNA: TGTGCCAGCTCGGCTTACTTTGGTATTATCTATGGCTACACCTTC
CDR3: CASSAYFGIIYGYTF

V: TRBV5-5
size: .
D: .
J: TRBJ2-5
DNA: TGTGCCAGCAGCCCGTACGTAGAGACCCAGTACTTC
CDR3: CASSPYVETQYF

V: TRBV10-3
size: few
D: .
J: TRBJ1-1
DNA: TGTGCCATCAGAGGTGACCTCCTGAACACTGAAGCTTTCTTT
CDR3: CAIRGDLLNTEAFF

V: TRBV19
size: few
D: .
J: TRBJ2-1
DNA: TGTGCCAGTAGTCTACACCAAGGGCAGAGCTCCTACAATGAGCAGTTCTTC
CDR3: CASSLHQGQSSYNEQFF